Described below is a single TCR beta chain sequence and its context. Its antigen is as yet unknown. A much larger clonotype is one base distant, so this may be a read error. The conserved phenylalanine or tryptophan is not found at the CDR3 terminus, so this likely reflects a read error. Template switching created a universal primer site, and the cDNA included unique molecular identifiers. TCRdb reprocessed the 5' RACE reads with MiXCR, giving one entry per CDR3 protein. The top ten hold 1.5% to 2% of the sample, which has roughly 690,000 distinct CDR3 sequences, roughly 6% seen once. The source of the sample is a study of identical twins. Notes on the study in general: Twin sharing of out-of-frame TCR alpha was underestimated by models in monozygotic pairs. A partial confounding effect on zero-insertion analyses could come from invariant MAIT and iNKT cells.

Germline-derived CDR1 and CDR2 are SGHTA and FQGNSA. The length of the CDR3 is 13 residues. V lost 5 bases to trimming and J lost 5 bases, with 12 bases between them. Sequenced material: naive T cells sorted from blood. V is TRBV7-2 and J is TRBJ1-2, with D possibly TRBD1 on 6 matching bases. The TCR was taken from a man younger than 35 in good health. In DNA form, the CDR3 reads TGTGCCAGCAGCATGGACAGTCCTTATGGCTACACCTCC. It codes for CASSMDSPYGYTS.